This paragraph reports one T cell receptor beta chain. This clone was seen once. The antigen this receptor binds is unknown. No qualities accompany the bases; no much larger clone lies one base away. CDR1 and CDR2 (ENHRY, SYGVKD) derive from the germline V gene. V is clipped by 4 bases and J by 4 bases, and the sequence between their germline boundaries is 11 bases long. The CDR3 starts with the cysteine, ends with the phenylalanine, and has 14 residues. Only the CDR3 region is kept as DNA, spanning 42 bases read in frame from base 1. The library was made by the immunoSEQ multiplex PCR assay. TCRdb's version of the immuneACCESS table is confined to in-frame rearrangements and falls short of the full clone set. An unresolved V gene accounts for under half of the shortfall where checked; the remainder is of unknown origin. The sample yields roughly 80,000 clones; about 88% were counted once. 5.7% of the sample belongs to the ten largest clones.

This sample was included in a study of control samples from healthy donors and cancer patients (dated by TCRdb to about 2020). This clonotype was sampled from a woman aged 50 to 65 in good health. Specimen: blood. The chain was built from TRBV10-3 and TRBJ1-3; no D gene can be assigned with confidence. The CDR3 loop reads CAISAAEKGNTIYF. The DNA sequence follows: TGTGCCATCAGTGCGGCAGAAAAAGGAAACACCATATATTTT.